The 27 T cell receptor beta chains presented below share a single source sample, sequenced in a study of hypomethylating agent response in myelodysplastic syndrome. Clones were sequenced by immunoSEQ multiplex PCR, and TCRdb holds only the in-frame ones, with some missing. The sample lists just over 3,000 clones, about 88% occurring once. Sequences were derived from bone marrow, sampled before or after starting hypomethylating agent treatment for myelodysplastic syndrome (not recorded which). The receptors derive from a human donor with myelodysplastic syndrome.

The V gene is TRBV4-3, the J gene TRBJ2-3; perhaps TRBD1 as D (6 bases). Germline CDR1 is LGHNA and CDR2 is YSLEER. The CDR3 sequence is 15 residues long. V dropped 6 bases and J dropped 2 bases, with 15 bases sitting between them. In DNA, the CDR3 is TGCGCCAGCAGACTCTCAGGGGCTGCCACAGATACGCAGTATTTT. Its protein is CASRLSGAATDTQYF.

J is TRBJ2-5 and V is TRBV19, with 9 bases fitting TRBD1. TRBJ2-7 explains the end of the DNA better; the J call may be wrong. The CDR3 runs to 15 residues. The germline gives CDR1 LNHDA, CDR2 SQIVND (reference sequence). CDR3: CASSMPGTGIYEQYF. The CDR3 DNA is TGTGCCAGTAGTATGCCAGGGACAGGGATATACGAGCAGTACTTC.

V gene TRBV5-1 combines with J gene TRBJ2-7; maybe TRBD1 (5 bases). V gave up 4 bases and J gave up 4 bases, with 9 bases separating them. CDR3 size: 12 residues. The germline V gene encodes CDR1 SGHRS and CDR2 YFSETQ. This chain's CDR3 is CASSPDIYEQYF. The CDR3, as DNA: TGCGCCAGCAGCCCGGACATTTACGAGCAGTACTTC.

The chain links TRBV7-2 to TRBJ1-1; D is ambiguous. V was clipped by 4 bases and J by 5 bases, with 11 bases between them. The CDR3 has 13 amino acids. Germline CDR1 reads SGHTA; CDR2 reads FQGNSA. This chain's CDR3 is CASSSWMGTEAFF. In DNA, the CDR3 is TGTGCCAGCAGCTCCTGGATGGGGACTGAAGCTTTCTTT. Based on the CDR3 plus reference TRBV7-2 and TRBJ1-1, the full variable domain is GAGVSQSPSNKVTEKGKDVELRCDPISGHTALYWYRQSLGQGLEFLIYFQGNSAPDKSGLPSDRFSAERTGGSVSTLTIQRTQQEDSAVYLCASSSWMGTEAFFGQGTRLTVV.

J is TRBJ2-1 and V is TRBV7-6; 11 positions match TRBD2. The CDR3 consists of 18 residues. J lost 2 bases, V lost 4 bases, and 10 bases had no gene match. Germline CDR1 reads SGHVS; CDR2 reads FNYEAQ. CDR3 protein: CASSSPGGLAVTYNEQFF. In nucleotides, the CDR3 is TGTGCCAGCAGCTCCCCGGGGGGACTAGCGGTTACCTACAATGAGCAGTTCTTC.

CDR3 DNA sequence: TGTGCCACCAGCAGAGATCTTGAACTCGAACCCCAGCATTTT. Amino acid sequence: CATSRDLELEPQHF. The chain combines TRBV15 with TRBJ1-5; D is ambiguous. The germline V and J ends were trimmed by 0 bases and 10 bases, with 13 bases remaining between them. Per germline, CDR1 LNHNV and CDR2 YYDKDF (reference sequence). The CDR3 has 14 residues.

This clone was observed a handful of times. The J gene is TRBJ1-6, the V gene TRBV18, with TRBD1 matching 8 bases. After removal of 3 bases from V and 7 bases from J, the junction contained 5 bases not matched to a gene. CDR1 and CDR2 from the germline V gene are KGHSH and LQKENI. This CDR3 has 15 residues. CDR3 in amino acids: CASSPGQGPNSPLHF. CDR3 coding DNA: TGTGCCAGCTCACCCGGACAGGGTCCGAATTCACCCCTCCACTTT. The entire variable domain, with the rest obtained from reference TRBV18 and TRBJ1-6, is as follows: NAGVMQNPRHLVRRRGQEARLRCSPMKGHSHVYWYRQLPEEGLKFMVYLQKENIIDESGMPKERFSAEFPKEGPSILRIQQVVRGDSAAYFCASSPGQGPNSPLHFGNGTRLTVT.

The chain recombines TRBV6-1 with TRBJ1-5; D ambiguous. V was trimmed by 1 base and J by 9 bases, leaving 7 bases between them. Germline CDR1 is MNHNS and CDR2 is SASEGT. The CDR3 contains 12 residues. CDR3 sequence (DNA): TGTGCCAGCAGTGAAGGGGGAAGGCCCCAGCATTTT. It yields the protein CASSEGGRPQHF.

This clone was observed a single time. The rearrangement links TRBV11-2 to TRBJ1-3, with TRBD1 as a possible D gene (6 bases). This CDR3 is 16 amino acids long. V was cut by 5 bases and J by 0 bases, with 14 bases left in between. CDR1 is SGHAT and CDR2 is FQNNGV in the germline V gene. The CDR3: CASSQNQGSSGNTIYF. The CDR3 DNA is TGTGCCAGCAGCCAGAATCAGGGGAGCTCTGGAAACACCATATATTTT.

This clone was counted between two and nine times. V and J are TRBV28 and TRBJ1-3; D unclear. V lost 7 bases to trimming and J lost 9 bases, with 10 bases between them. Per germline, CDR1 MDHEN and CDR2 SYDVKM. The CDR3 runs 11 residues. Here the CDR3 reads CASTALGTIYF. The CDR3 DNA follows: TGTGCCAGCACCGCGTTGGGCACCATATATTTT.

This clone was counted between two and nine times. The chain uses TRBV7-9 and TRBJ1-5, with 9 bases lining up with TRBD1. This CDR3 contains 14 residues. V lost 5 bases to trimming and J lost 5 bases; unmatched junction nucleotides: 4. CDR1 SEHNR and CDR2 FQNEAQ come from the germline V gene (reference sequence). The CDR3 DNA reads as TGTGCCAGCAGCCCAGGACAGGGGTATCAGCCCCAGCATTTT. This encodes CASSPGQGYQPQHF.

The J gene is TRBJ2-1, the V gene TRBV19; 10 nucleotides line up with TRBD2. The trim removed 6 bases at V and 4 bases at J, leaving 6 bases unmatched. The germline V gene encodes CDR1 LNHDA and CDR2 SQIVND (reference sequence). The CDR3 covers 15 residues. In DNA form, the CDR3 reads TGTGCCAGTAGGCGGCCAGCGGGGGGGTACAATGAGCAGTTCTTC. Translated: CASRRPAGGYNEQFF.

This sequence joins TRBV5-4 and TRBJ1-1, with a tentative D call TRBD1 (6 bases). Germline CDR1 reads SGHNT; CDR2 reads YYREEE (reference sequence). CDR3 size: 18 residues. With 0 bases removed from V and 0 bases from J, the gap between germline ends came to 18 bases. The chain's CDR3 is CASSLVWGAGGMNTEAFF. CDR3 DNA: TGTGCCAGCAGCTTGGTTTGGGGGGCAGGCGGCATGAACACTGAAGCTTTCTTT.

The chain combines TRBV28 with TRBJ2-7; TRBD1 agrees at 9 bases. This CDR3 comprises 13 residues. CDR1 and CDR2 from the germline V gene are MDHEN and SYDVKM. Losses at the gene ends were 5 bases for V and 4 bases for J; bases not matched to a gene: 3. CDR3 loop: CASSPGQGYEQYF. DNA of the CDR3: TGTGCCAGCAGTCCGGGACAGGGTTACGAGCAGTACTTC.

V is TRBV6-5 and J is TRBJ1-1; tentative D call: TRBD1 (5 bases). The CDR3 is 15 amino acids. Germline CDR1 MNHEY, CDR2 SVGAGI. V dropped 6 bases and J dropped 3 bases, with 17 bases sitting between them. The CDR3 coding sequence is TGTGCCAGCAGGGCCGAGGGGACTCCAGACACTGAAGCTTTCTTT. Translated: CASRAEGTPDTEAFF.

The chain links TRBV6-1 to TRBJ1-5; D call uncertain. V was clipped by 2 bases and J by 0 bases, with 8 bases between them. The CDR3 sequence is 15 residues long. Looked up from germline, CDR1 is MNHNS and CDR2 is SASEGT. CDR3 in amino acids: CASSEFPGSNQPQHF. The DNA of the CDR3 is TGTGCCAGCAGTGAATTTCCGGGTAGCAATCAGCCCCAGCATTTT.

This sequence joins TRBV2 and TRBJ2-6; TRBD1 matches 9 bases. This CDR3 contains 15 residues. Germline CDR1 SNHLY, CDR2 FYNNEI. The V segment lost 8 bases and the J segment 2 bases; nucleotides outside the gene matches: 4. In DNA form, the CDR3 reads TGTGCCAGCGGCCGGGACAGGGCTGGGGCCAACGTCCTGACTTTC. It yields the protein CASGRDRAGANVLTF. Full variable domain (remainder filled in from reference TRBV2 and TRBJ2-6): EPEVTQTPSHQVTQMGQEVILRCVPISNHLYFYWYRQILGQKVEFLVSFYNNEISEKSEIFDDQFSVERPDGSNFTLKIRSTKLEDSAMYFCASGRDRAGANVLTFGAGSRLTVL.

Regarding this clone: At one end the junction does not follow the germline gene, possibly because of a read error. In DNA, the CDR3 is TGTGCCAGCAGTCAAGCTCGGGGCGGGGAGCTGTTTTTT. The encoded protein is CASSQARGGELFF. V usage is TRBV6-1 and J usage is TRBJ2-2; a weak D match, TRBD2 (5 bases). Looked up from germline, CDR1 is MNHNS and CDR2 is SASEGT. This CDR3 is 13 amino acids long.

The chain couples TRBV27 to TRBJ1-5, with a tentative D call TRBD1 (5 bases). This CDR3 spans 15 amino acids. Trimming stripped 4 bases from V and 3 bases from J, with 13 bases between. CDR1 is MNHEY and CDR2 is SMNVEV in the germline V gene (reference sequence). The CDR3 nucleotides read TGTGCCAGCAGTTCGATTGACAGTCTCAATCAGCCCCAGCATTTT. Translating gives CASSSIDSLNQPQHF.

The chain combines TRBV5-1 with TRBJ2-2; possibly TRBD1 for D (6 bases). Germline V gene sequence: CDR1 SGHRS, CDR2 YFSETQ. This CDR3 is built from 18 residues. V lost 3 bases and J lost 0, with 18 bases in between. CDR3 region: CASSSNPQGLSNTGELFF. DNA of the CDR3: TGCGCCAGCAGCTCCAATCCACAGGGTTTATCGAACACCGGGGAGCTGTTTTTT.

The V call is TRBV7-9, the J call TRBJ2-1; 11 bases are a match to TRBD2. This CDR3 contains 19 residues. Trimming took 5 bases from V and 4 from J; bases not matched to a gene: 16. In germline, CDR1 is SEHNR, CDR2 FQNEAQ (reference sequence). The CDR3 loop is CASSAKGTSGGKKYNEQFF. DNA for the CDR3: TGTGCCAGCAGCGCGAAAGGGACTAGCGGTGGCAAAAAGTACAATGAGCAGTTCTTC.

The J gene is TRBJ2-7, the V gene TRBV4-2; tentative D call: TRBD2 (5 bases). Germline V gives CDR1 LGHNA, CDR2 YNFKEQ. The V gene lost 3 bases and the J gene lost 1 base, with 16 bases spanning the gap. The CDR3 extends over 16 amino acids. CDR3 bases: TGTGCCAGCAGCCAGGTTGCCGGGGTTGGATCCTACGAGCAGTACTTC. This codes for CASSQVAGVGSYEQYF.

The chain is built from TRBV7-2 and TRBJ2-3, with 7 bases lining up with TRBD2. This CDR3 comprises 15 residues. V lost 4 bases and J lost 1; bases outside the gene matches: 5. In germline, CDR1 is SGHTA, CDR2 FQGNSA. CDR3 residues: CASSWREKGTDTQYF. The CDR3 DNA follows: TGTGCCAGCAGCTGGCGGGAGAAGGGCACAGATACGCAGTATTTT.

The chain uses TRBV5-4 and TRBJ2-5; no definite D call. Germline V gene sequence: CDR1 SGHNT, CDR2 YYREEE (reference sequence). This CDR3 comprises 12 residues. V was clipped by 3 bases and J by 6 bases, with 9 bases between them. The CDR3 region has the DNA TGTGCCAGCAGCTCCCGTCAGAAGACCCAGTACTTC. Its translation is CASSSRQKTQYF.

This chain uses TRBV27 with TRBJ2-4, with 7 bases lining up with TRBD1. CDR1 and CDR2 from the germline V gene are MNHEY and SMNVEV (reference sequence). The CDR3 runs to 15 residues. The junction had 3 bases not matched to a gene; V was cut back by 3 bases and J by 1 base. CDR3 region: CASSLLQGAKNIQYF. The CDR3 DNA reads TGTGCCAGCAGTTTGTTACAGGGGGCCAAAAACATTCAGTACTTC.

The V gene is TRBV5-1, the J gene TRBJ1-1; TRBD1 matches 9 bases. The CDR3 has 16 residues. Looked up from germline, CDR1 is SGHRS and CDR2 is YFSETQ. With 2 bases clipped from V and 4 bases from J, the junction kept 9 bases outside the gene matches. For the CDR3, the DNA is TGCGCCAGCAGCTTTGGACAGGGGCCGGGAGGCACTGAAGCTTTCTTT. It is translated as CASSFGQGPGGTEAFF.

The gene calls are TRBV5-1 and TRBJ1-6; 7 bases fit TRBD1. The V gene's germline CDR1 is SGHRS and CDR2 YFSETQ. CDR3 length: 15 residues. The junction had 8 bases not matched to a gene; V was cut back by 4 bases and J by 7 bases. CDR3 coding DNA: TGCGCCAGCAGCATTGCCGGGACAGAAAATTCACCCCTCCACTTT. Translated, it gives CASSIAGTENSPLHF.